Listed below are T cell receptor beta chains from one sample, sequenced in a study of blood T cell repertoires in COVID-19. TCRdb's copy holds only in-frame clones and misses some; the assay was immunoSEQ multiplex PCR. The table records 150,000 to 200,000 clones, 80% to 90% of them present only once. The specimen sequenced was peripheral blood. Every receptor here comes from a man in his 70s with active or convalescent COVID-19. The CDR3 runs from the conserved cysteine through the conserved F or W. A D gene is named only where the DNA matches it firmly. Some rows have no size entry. The others give once, few or many, or a class for an expanded clone.

TRBV28,TRBD1,TRBJ2-7,NA,CASSPNDRGAYEQYF,TGTGCCAGCAGTCCCAACGACAGGGGGGCCTACGAGCAGTACTTC
TRBV7-9,NA,TRBJ1-3,NA,CASSLFGGPGNTIYF,TGTGCCAGCAGCTTATTTGGAGGACCTGGAAACACCATATATTTT
TRBV7-2,NA,TRBJ2-7,NA,CASSPSEIPYEQYF,TGTGCCAGCAGCCCTTCAGAAATCCCGTACGAGCAGTACTTC
TRBV4-1,TRBD2,TRBJ2-7,NA,CASSQEGGSSLYEQYF,TGCGCCAGCAGCCAAGAGGGGGGGTCTAGCCTGTACGAGCAGTACTTC
TRBV5-4,NA,TRBJ2-7,NA,CASSFRQGSYEQYF,TGTGCCAGCAGCTTTCGCCAGGGGTCCTACGAGCAGTACTTC
TRBV2,TRBD1,TRBJ1-5,NA,CASSARGQGQNQPQHF,TGTGCCAGCAGTGCAAGGGGGCAGGGACAGAATCAGCCCCAGCATTTT
TRBV6-5,TRBD1,TRBJ1-6,NA,CASSIQGFNSPLHF,TGTGCCAGCAGTATACAGGGGTTTAATTCACCCCTCCACTTT
TRBV4-3,NA,TRBJ1-1,few,CASSQKQNTEAFF,TGCGCCAGCAGCCAAAAACAGAACACTGAAGCTTTCTTT
TRBV28,TRBD1,TRBJ1-5,NA,CASSLGPGGPDQPQHF,TGTGCCAGCAGTTTGGGCCCAGGGGGGCCGGATCAGCCCCAGCATTTT
TRBV5-1,TRBD2,TRBJ2-7,NA,CASSLDSGAYEQYF,TGCGCCAGCAGCTTGGATAGCGGGGCCTACGAGCAGTACTTC
TRBV7-6,NA,TRBJ1-6,NA,CASSLHGRAQSSYNSPLHF,TGTGCCAGCAGCTTACATGGGAGGGCCCAAAGCTCCTATAATTCACCCCTCCACTTT
TRBV6-5,NA,TRBJ2-2,NA,CASTTNTGELFF,TGTGCCAGCACTACGAACACCGGGGAGCTGTTTTTT
TRBV5-4,NA,TRBJ1-2,NA,CASSSESGLGYGYTF,TGTGCCAGCAGCTCGGAATCAGGGCTGGGATATGGCTACACCTTC
TRBV18,TRBD1,TRBJ2-7,once,CASSPRDRGEQYF,TGTGCCAGCTCACCTAGGGACAGGGGGGAGCAGTACTTC
TRBV24-1,TRBD2,TRBJ2-1,NA,CATSDLSGGFNNEQFF,TGTGCCACCAGTGATCTTAGCGGGGGGTTTAACAATGAGCAGTTCTTC
TRBV10-3,NA,TRBJ2-3,NA,CAISAPVGPASTDTQYF,TGTGCCATCAGTGCCCCGGTGGGCCCGGCCTCCACAGATACGCAGTATTTT
TRBV3-1/TRBV3-2,NA,TRBJ1-2,NA,CASSQVDYGYTF,TGTGCCAGCAGCCAAGTCGACTATGGCTACACCTTC
TRBV7-9,TRBD2,TRBJ2-5,few,CASSLTSGYQETQYF,TGTGCCAGCAGTCTAACTAGCGGGTACCAAGAGACCCAGTACTTC
TRBV28,TRBD1,TRBJ1-5,NA,CASARTGNNQPQHF,TGTGCCAGTGCCCGGACAGGGAATAATCAGCCCCAGCATTTT
TRBV5-1,TRBD1,TRBJ2-7,NA,CASSIGQGAGYEQYF,TGCGCCAGCAGCATCGGACAGGGGGCGGGATACGAGCAGTACTTC
TRBV3-1/TRBV3-2,NA,TRBJ2-7,NA,CASRKGVSYEQYF,TGTGCCAGCAGAAAGGGGGTTTCGTACGAGCAGTACTTC
TRBV3-1/TRBV3-2,NA,TRBJ2-3,NA,CASSRLPSTDTQYF,TGTGCCAGCAGCAGACTTCCGAGCACAGATACGCAGTATTTT
TRBV14,NA,TRBJ2-1,NA,CASNRVGLGEQFF,TGTGCCAGCAACCGGGTCGGTCTAGGTGAGCAGTTCTTC
TRBV3-1/TRBV3-2,TRBD1,TRBJ2-2,NA,CASSQTDRGYTGELFF,TGTGCCAGCAGCCAAACTGACAGGGGATACACCGGGGAGCTGTTTTTT
TRBV19,TRBD1,TRBJ1-1,NA,CASTRIGDRGRLISGTEAFF,TGTGCCAGTACCCGAATAGGGGACAGGGGAAGACTAATATCGGGCACTGAAGCTTTCTTT